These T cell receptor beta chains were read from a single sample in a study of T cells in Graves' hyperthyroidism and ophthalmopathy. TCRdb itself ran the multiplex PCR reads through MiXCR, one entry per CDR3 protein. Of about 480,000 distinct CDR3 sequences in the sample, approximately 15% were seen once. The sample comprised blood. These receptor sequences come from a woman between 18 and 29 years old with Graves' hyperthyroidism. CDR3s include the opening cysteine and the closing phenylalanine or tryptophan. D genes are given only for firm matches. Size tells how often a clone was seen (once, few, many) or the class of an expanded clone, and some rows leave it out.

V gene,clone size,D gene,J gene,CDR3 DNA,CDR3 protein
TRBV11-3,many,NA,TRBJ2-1,TGTGCCAGCAGCCCCTCTGTCGGCGGTGTAGCCTACAATGAGCAGTTCTTC,CASSPSVGGVAYNEQFF
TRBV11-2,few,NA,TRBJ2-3,TGTGCCAGCAGCTTAACGCCGGGGGGCGGACACACAGATACGCAGTATTTT,CASSLTPGGGHTDTQYF
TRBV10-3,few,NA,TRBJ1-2,TGTGCCATCAGTGAGGGGCGGGGGAACTATGGCTACACCTTC,CAISEGRGNYGYTF
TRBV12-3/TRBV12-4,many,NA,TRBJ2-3,TGTGCCATCCTGGGGCAATGGGGCACAGATACGCAGTATTTT,CAILGQWGTDTQYF
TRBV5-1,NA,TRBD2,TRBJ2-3,TGCGCCAGCAGCTTGACACCAGCGGGGAGCACAGATACGCAGTATTTT,CASSLTPAGSTDTQYF
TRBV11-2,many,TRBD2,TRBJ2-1,TGTGCCAGCAGCTCACCGGGACTAGCGGGCCCGGCCTACAATGAGCAGTTCTTC,CASSSPGLAGPAYNEQFF
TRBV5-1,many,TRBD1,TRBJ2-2,TGCGCCAGCAGCGCAGGGACAGGGGACAACACCGGGGAGCTGTTTTTT,CASSAGTGDNTGELFF
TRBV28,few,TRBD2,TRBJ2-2,TGTGCCAGCAGCCTCGGGACTAGCGGTCCCGGGGAGCTGTTTTTT,CASSLGTSGPGELFF
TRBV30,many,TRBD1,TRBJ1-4,TGTGCCTGGTCAGGGGGAAGTAATGAAAAACTGTTTTTT,CAWSGGSNEKLFF
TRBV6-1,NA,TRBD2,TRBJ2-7,TGTGCCAGCAGCTACAGCGGGAGCGTCAACGAGCAGTACTTC,CASSYSGSVNEQYF
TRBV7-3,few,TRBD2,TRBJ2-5,TGTGCCAGCAGCGAGACTAGCGGCCAAGAGACCCAGTACTTC,CASSETSGQETQYF
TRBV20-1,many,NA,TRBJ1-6,TGCAGTGCTAGTCTCGGAGTGAGATCACCCCTCCACTTT,CSASLGVRSPLHF
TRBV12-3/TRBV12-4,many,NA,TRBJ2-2,TGTGCCGGGGACGAGAGAAACACCGGGGAGCTGTTTTTT,CAGDERNTGELFF
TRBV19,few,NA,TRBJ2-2,TGTGCCAGTAGTATAGTGGGGGGAAACACCGGGGAGCTGTTTTTT,CASSIVGGNTGELFF
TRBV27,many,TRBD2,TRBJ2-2,TGTGCCAGCAGTTTATTCGGGAGGGCGAACACCGGGGAGCTGTTTTTT,CASSLFGRANTGELFF
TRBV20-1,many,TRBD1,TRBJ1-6,TGCAGTGCCACGGGACAGGGGGATTCACCCCTCCACTTT,CSATGQGDSPLHF
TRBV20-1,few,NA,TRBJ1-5,TGCAGTGCTAGAGTTGGGGGTCGTAGCAATCAGCCCCAGCATTTT,CSARVGGRSNQPQHF
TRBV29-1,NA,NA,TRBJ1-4,TGCAGCGCCCAAGCCGGCAGTACGAATGAAAAACTGTTTTTT,CSAQAGSTNEKLFF
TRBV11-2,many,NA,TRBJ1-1,TGTGCCAGCAGCTTAGGGGCAGGGGCTTTCTTT,CASSLGAGAFF
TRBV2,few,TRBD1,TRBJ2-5,TGTGCCAGCAGTGGAGGGACAGGGGCATGGGAGACCCAGTACTTC,CASSGGTGAWETQYF
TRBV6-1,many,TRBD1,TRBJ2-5,TGTGCCAGCAGTGAATACAGGGGGGAGACCCAGTACTTC,CASSEYRGETQYF
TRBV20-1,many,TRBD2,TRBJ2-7,TGCAGTGCTAGAGACACTAGCGGGCTGAACGAGCAGTACTTC,CSARDTSGLNEQYF
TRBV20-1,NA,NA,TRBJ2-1,TGCAGTGCTCGCTCGGTCGAAACAGGACTCTCCTACAATGAGCAGTTCTTC,CSARSVETGLSYNEQFF
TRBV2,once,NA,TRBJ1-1,TGTGCCAGCAGTGGACACTCTAACACTGAAGCTTTCTTT,CASSGHSNTEAFF
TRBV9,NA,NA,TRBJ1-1,TGTGCCAGCAGCCCGCCCGGGACCCACACTGAAGCTTTCTTT,CASSPPGTHTEAFF
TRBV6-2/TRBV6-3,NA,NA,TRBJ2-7,TGTGCCAGCAGGTCCGCAGGCTCCTACGAGCAGTACTTC,CASRSAGSYEQYF
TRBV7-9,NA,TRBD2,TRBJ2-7,TGTGCCAGCAGCTTAGCCCGCCTCCCGGCCGCGGGAGCAGACTACGAGCAGTACTTC,CASSLARLPAAGADYEQYF
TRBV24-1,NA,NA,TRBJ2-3,TGTGCCACCAGTTCCCCTAGGGGCACAGATACGCAGTATTTT,CATSSPRGTDTQYF
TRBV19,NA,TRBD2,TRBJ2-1,TGTGCCAGTAGTATGTCGGGGTCAGGGAGGGTTGTTGAGCAGTTCTTC,CASSMSGSGRVVEQFF
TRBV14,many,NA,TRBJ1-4,TGTGCCAGCAGCGAACGGATGACAGCCGTTAATGAAAAACTGTTTTTT,CASSERMTAVNEKLFF
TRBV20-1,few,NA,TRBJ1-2,TGCAGTGCTAGAAAAGACCGGGCGGAGGGCTACACCTTC,CSARKDRAEGYTF
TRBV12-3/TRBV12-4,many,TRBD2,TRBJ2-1,TGTGCCAGCAGTTTCTATACTAGCGGGATCTCCTACAATGAGCAGTTCTTC,CASSFYTSGISYNEQFF
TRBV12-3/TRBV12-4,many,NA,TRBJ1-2,TGTGCCAGCAGTTTTGGTGGGGCAGGAATCTACACCTTC,CASSFGGAGIYTF
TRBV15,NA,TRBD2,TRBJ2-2,TGTGCCACCAGCAGAGATGGGTCTAGCGGGTCCACCGGGGAGCTGTTTTTT,CATSRDGSSGSTGELFF
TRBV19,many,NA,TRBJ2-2,TGTGCCAGTAGTGCACAGACGGGGACCGGGGAGCTGTTTTTT,CASSAQTGTGELFF
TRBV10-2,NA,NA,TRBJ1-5,TGCGCCAGCGGTTACGACAATCAGCCCCAGCATTTT,CASGYDNQPQHF
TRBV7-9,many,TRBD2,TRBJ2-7,TGTGCCAGCAGCCTCCGGACTAGCGGGAGGGTACAATACGAGCAGTACTTC,CASSLRTSGRVQYEQYF
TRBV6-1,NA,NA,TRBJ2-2,TGTGCCAGCCGAGGGTTTGGACTAGGGGGCACCGGGGAGCTGTTTTTT,CASRGFGLGGTGELFF
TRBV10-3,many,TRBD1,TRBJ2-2,TGTGCCATTTACCCGGGACAGGGGTTCACCGGGGAGCTGTTTTTT,CAIYPGQGFTGELFF
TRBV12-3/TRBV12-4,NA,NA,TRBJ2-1,TGTGCCAGCAGCAAACCGACAGGTGTTCGGCAGTTCTTC,CASSKPTGVRQFF
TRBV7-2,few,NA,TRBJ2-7,TGTGCCAGCAGCTTAGGGCTAGGGGACGAGCAGTACTTC,CASSLGLGDEQYF
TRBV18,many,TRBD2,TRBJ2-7,TGTGCCAGCTCACGAAGTCTAGCGGAATTCTACGAGCAGTACTTC,CASSRSLAEFYEQYF
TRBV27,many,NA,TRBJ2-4,TGTGCCAGCAGCCCCTTTCAAGGGGCCAAAAACATTCAGTACTTC,CASSPFQGAKNIQYF
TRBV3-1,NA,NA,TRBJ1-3,TGTGCCAGCAGCCAAGAGCACGGCCGAAACACCATATATTTT,CASSQEHGRNTIYF
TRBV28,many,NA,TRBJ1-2,TGTGCCAGCACCCCCGGGGACTCCCCCCTTATCTATGGCTACACCTTC,CASTPGDSPLIYGYTF
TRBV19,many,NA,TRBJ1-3,TGTGCCAGTAGTATAGATTTCGAGGGAACAGGAAACACCATATATTTT,CASSIDFEGTGNTIYF
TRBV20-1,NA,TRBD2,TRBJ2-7,TGCAGTGCTAGGACAATGGGGGAGGGCCTTTACGAGCAGTACTTC,CSARTMGEGLYEQYF
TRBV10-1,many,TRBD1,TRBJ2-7,TGCGCCAGCAGTGAGTCTCCGGGACAGGTTTCCTACGAGCAGTACTTC,CASSESPGQVSYEQYF
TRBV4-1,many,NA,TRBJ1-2,TGCGCCAGCAGCCAAGATAACAGGGAGGTCTATGGCTACACCTTC,CASSQDNREVYGYTF
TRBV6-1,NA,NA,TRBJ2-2,TGTGCCAGCAGTGACTCTCCCAGCGCCAACACCGGGGAGCTGTTTTTT,CASSDSPSANTGELFF
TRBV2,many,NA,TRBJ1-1,TGTGCCAGCAGTGACCGGAGGGAAAACACTGAAGCTTTCTTT,CASSDRRENTEAFF
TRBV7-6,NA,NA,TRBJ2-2,TGTGCCAGCAGCTCCAACCCCTCGACAGTAGTGGGGGAGCTGTTTTTT,CASSSNPSTVVGELFF
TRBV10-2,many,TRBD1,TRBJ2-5,TGCGCCAGCAGTCCACAGGGGAATCAAGAGACCCAGTACTTC,CASSPQGNQETQYF
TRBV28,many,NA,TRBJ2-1,TGTGCCAGCACGACGGGCAGGGAAAATGAGCAGTTCTTC,CASTTGRENEQFF
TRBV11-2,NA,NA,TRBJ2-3,TGTGCCAGCACTCGAGGATCGGGAATTGGGTTGGATACGCAGTATTTT,CASTRGSGIGLDTQYF